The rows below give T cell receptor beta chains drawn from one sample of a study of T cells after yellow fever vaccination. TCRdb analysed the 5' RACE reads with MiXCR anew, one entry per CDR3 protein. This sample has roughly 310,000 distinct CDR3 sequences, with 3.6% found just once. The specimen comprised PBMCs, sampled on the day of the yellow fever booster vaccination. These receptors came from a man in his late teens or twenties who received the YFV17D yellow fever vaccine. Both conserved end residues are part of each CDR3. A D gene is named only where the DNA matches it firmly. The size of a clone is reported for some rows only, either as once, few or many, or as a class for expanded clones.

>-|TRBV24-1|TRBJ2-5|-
CATSAGSQTQYF
TGTGCCACCAGTGCCGGGTCTCAGACCCAGTACTTC
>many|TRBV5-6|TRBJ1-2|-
CASSLWSGGYTF
TGTGCCAGCAGCTTATGGTCCGGGGGCTACACCTTC
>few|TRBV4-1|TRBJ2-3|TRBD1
CASSQSDRAYDTQYF
TGCGCCAGCAGCCAATCCGACAGGGCGTACGATACGCAGTATTTT
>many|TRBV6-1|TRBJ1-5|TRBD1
CASSGDRGLQPQHF
TGTGCCAGCAGTGGGGACAGGGGGCTTCAGCCCCAGCATTTT
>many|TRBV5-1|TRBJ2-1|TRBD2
CASSLAASGDPNEQFF
TGCGCCAGCAGCTTGGCCGCTAGCGGGGATCCCAATGAGCAGTTCTTC
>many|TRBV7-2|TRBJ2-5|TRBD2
CASSLGVAGGIETQYF
TGTGCCAGCAGCCTGGGAGTAGCGGGGGGGATAGAGACCCAGTACTTC
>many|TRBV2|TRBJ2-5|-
CASTKGQQETQYF
TGTGCCAGCACTAAGGGTCAACAAGAGACCCAGTACTTC
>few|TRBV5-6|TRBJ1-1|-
CASSLLGSGDTEAFF
TGTGCCAGCAGCTTGTTAGGGTCGGGGGACACTGAAGCTTTCTTT
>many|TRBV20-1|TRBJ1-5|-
CSARPSSHNQPQHF
TGCAGTGCTAGACCCTCGAGCCACAATCAGCCCCAGCATTTT
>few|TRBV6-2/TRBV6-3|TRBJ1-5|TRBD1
CASSYSRGVNQPQHF
TGTGCCAGCAGTTACAGCAGGGGGGTAAATCAGCCCCAGCATTTT